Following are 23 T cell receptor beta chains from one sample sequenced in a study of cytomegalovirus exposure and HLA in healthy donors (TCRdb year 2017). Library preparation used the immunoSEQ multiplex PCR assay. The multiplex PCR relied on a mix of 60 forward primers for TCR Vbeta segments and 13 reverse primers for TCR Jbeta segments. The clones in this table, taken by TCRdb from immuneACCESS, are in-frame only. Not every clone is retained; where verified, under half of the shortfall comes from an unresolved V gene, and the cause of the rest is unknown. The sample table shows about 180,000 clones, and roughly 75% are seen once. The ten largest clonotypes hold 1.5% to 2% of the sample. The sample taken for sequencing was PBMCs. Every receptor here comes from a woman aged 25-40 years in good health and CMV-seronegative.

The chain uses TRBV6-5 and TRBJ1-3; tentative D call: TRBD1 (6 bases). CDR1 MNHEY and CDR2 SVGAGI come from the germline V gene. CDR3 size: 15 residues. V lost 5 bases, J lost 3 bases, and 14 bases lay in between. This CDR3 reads CASSAGDHFGNTIYF. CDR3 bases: TGTGCCAGCAGTGCAGGGGACCATTTTGGAAACACCATATATTTT.

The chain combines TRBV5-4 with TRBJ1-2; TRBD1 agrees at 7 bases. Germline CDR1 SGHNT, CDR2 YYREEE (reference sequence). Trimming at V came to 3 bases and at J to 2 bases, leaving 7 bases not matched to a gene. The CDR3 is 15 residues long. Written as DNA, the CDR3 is TGTGCCAGCAGCTCAGTAAGGGGGCGCAACTATGGCTACACCTTC. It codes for CASSSVRGRNYGYTF. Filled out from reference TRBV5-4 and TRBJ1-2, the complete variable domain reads ETGVTQSPTHLIKTRGQQVTLRCSSQSGHNTVSWYQQALGQGPQFIFQYYREEENGRGNFPPRFSGLQFPNYSSELNVNALELDDSALYLCASSSVRGRNYGYTFGSGTRLTVV.

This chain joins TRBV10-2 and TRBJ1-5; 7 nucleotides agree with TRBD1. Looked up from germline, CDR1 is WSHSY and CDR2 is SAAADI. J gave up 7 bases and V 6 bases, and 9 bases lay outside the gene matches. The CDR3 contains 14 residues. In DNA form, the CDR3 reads TGCGCCAGCAGCCGGGACAGCCTACGCCAGCCCCAGCATTTT. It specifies CASSRDSLRQPQHF.

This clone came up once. The CDR3 DNA reads TGTGCCAGCAGTTTTGACCCAGAGGGCGAGCAGTACTTC. Translating it yields CASSFDPEGEQYF. The chain employs TRBV27 and TRBJ2-7; D perhaps matches TRBD2 (5 bases). Germline V gene sequence: CDR1 MNHEY, CDR2 SMNVEV (reference sequence). The CDR3 sequence is 13 residues long. The V gene lost 3 bases and the J gene lost 6 bases, with 12 bases spanning the gap.

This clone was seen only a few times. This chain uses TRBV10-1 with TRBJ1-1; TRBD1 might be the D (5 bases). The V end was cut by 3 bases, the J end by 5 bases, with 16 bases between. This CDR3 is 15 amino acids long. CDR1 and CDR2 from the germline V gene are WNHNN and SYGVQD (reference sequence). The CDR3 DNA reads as TGCGCCAGCAGTGACTCCGCGGGGGTCGGGACTGAAGCTTTCTTT. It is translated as CASSDSAGVGTEAFF.

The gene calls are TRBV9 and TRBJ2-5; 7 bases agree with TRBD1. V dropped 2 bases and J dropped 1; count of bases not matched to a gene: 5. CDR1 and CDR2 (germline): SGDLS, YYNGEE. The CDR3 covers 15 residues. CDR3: CASSVAGTAQETQYF. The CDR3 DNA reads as TGTGCCAGCAGCGTGGCAGGGACAGCCCAAGAGACCCAGTACTTC.

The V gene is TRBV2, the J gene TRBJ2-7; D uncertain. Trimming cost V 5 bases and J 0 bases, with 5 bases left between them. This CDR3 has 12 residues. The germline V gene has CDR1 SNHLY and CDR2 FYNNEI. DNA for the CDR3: TGTGCCAGCAGTCGGTCCTCCTACGAGCAGTACTTC. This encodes CASSRSSYEQYF.

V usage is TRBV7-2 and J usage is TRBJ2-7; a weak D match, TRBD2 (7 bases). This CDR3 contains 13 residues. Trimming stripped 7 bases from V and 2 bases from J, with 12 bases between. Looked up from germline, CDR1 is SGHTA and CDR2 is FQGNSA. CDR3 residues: CASTGGLAYEQYF. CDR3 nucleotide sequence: TGTGCCAGCACCGGGGGGCTAGCCTACGAGCAGTACTTC.

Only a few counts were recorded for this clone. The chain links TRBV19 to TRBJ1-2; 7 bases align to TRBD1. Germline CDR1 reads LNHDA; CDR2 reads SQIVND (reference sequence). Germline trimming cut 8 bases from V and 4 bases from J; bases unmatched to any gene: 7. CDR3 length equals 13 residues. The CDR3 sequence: CASRTGDIYGYTF. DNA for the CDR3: TGTGCCAGTCGGACAGGAGATATCTATGGCTACACCTTC.

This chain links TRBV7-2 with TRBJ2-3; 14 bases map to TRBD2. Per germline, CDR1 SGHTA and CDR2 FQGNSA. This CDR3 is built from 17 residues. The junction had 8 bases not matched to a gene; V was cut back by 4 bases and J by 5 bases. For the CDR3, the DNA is TGTGCCAGCAGCTCAGGACTAGCGGGGGGCCCCGAAGATACGCAGTATTTT. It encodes CASSSGLAGGPEDTQYF. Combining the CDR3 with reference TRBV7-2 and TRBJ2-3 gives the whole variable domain GAGVSQSPSNKVTEKGKDVELRCDPISGHTALYWYRQSLGQGLEFLIYFQGNSAPDKSGLPSDRFSAERTGGSVSTLTIQRTQQEDSAVYLCASSSGLAGGPEDTQYFGPGTRLTVL.

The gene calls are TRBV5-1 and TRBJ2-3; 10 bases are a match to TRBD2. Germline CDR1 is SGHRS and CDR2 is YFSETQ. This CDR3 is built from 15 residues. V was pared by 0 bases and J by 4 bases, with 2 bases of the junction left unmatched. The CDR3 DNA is TGCGCCAGCAGCTTGGAGCGGGGGGGAGCAGATACGCAGTATTTT. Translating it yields CASSLERGGADTQYF.

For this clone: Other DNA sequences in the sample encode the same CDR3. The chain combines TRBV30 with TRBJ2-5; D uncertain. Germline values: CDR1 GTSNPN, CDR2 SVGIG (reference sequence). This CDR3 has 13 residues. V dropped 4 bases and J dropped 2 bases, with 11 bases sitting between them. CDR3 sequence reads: CAWNRAGQETQYF. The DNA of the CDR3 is TGTGCCTGGAACAGAGCTGGGCAAGAGACCCAGTACTTC. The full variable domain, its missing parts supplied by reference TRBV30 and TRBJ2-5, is SQTIHQWPATLVQPVGSPLSLECTVEGTSNPNLYWYRQAAGRGLQLLFYSVGIGQISSEVPQNLSASRPQDRQFILSSKKLLLSDSGFYLCAWNRAGQETQYFGPGTRLLVL.

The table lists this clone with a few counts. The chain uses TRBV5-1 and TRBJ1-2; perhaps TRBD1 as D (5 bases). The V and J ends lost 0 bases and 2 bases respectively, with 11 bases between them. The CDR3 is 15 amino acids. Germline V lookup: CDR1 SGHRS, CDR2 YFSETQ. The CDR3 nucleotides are TGCGCCAGCAGCTTGGCCGGGGGTGACAACTATGGCTACACCTTC. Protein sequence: CASSLAGGDNYGYTF.

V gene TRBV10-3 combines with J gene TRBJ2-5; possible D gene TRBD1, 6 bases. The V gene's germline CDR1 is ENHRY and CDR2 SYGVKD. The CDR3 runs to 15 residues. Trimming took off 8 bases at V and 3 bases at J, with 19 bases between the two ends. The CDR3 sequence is CAIGETGQVKETQYF. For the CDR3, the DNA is TGTGCCATCGGAGAGACAGGCCAGGTGAAAGAGACCCAGTACTTC.

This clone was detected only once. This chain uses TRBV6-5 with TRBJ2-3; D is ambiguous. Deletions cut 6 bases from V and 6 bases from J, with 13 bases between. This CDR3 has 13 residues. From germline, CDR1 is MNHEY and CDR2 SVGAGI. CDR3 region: CASSHPRWDTQYF. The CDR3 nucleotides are TGTGCCAGCAGCCATCCTAGGTGGGATACGCAGTATTTT.

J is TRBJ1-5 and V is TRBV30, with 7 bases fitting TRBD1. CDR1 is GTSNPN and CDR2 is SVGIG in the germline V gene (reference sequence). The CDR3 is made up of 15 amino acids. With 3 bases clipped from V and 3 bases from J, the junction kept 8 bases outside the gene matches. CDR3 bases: TGTGCCTGGAGCGCATGGGACAGACCCAATCAGCCCCAGCATTTT. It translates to CAWSAWDRPNQPQHF.

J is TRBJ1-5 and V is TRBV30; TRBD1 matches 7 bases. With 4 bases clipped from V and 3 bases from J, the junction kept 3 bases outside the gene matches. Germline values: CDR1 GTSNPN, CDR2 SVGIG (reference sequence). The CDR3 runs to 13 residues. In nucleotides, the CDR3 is TGTGCCTGGACAGGGGGAAACAATCAGCCCCAGCATTTT. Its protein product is CAWTGGNNQPQHF.

CDR3 coding DNA: TGCGCCAGCAGCTTGGGGGACAGGGGACCAGGCTCTGGGGCCAACGTCCTGACTTTC. Encoded protein: CASSLGDRGPGSGANVLTF. The chain links TRBV5-1 to TRBJ2-6, with 10 positions matching TRBD1. V was clipped by 0 bases and J by 0 bases; unmatched bases: 6. Germline CDR1 and CDR2: SGHRS and YFSETQ. This CDR3 contains 19 residues.

The CDR3 DNA sequence: TGTGCCAGCAGTTTCGATTCGGGTACGCAGTATTTT. Translating it yields CASSFDSGTQYF. The chain has TRBV27 and TRBJ2-3; D call uncertain. V was clipped by 3 bases and J by 8 bases, with 9 bases between them. The CDR3 covers 12 residues. Germline loops: CDR1 MNHEY, CDR2 SMNVEV (reference sequence).

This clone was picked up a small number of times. In nucleotides, the CDR3 is TGTGCCAGCAGCCAAGACCGGAGGAAACTGGCTGAAGCTTTCTTT. This gives the protein CASSQDRRKLAEAFF. This chain links TRBV7-2 with TRBJ1-1; D gene unclear. Germline assignment: CDR1 SGHTA and CDR2 FQGNSA. V was pared by 5 bases and J by 6 bases, with 19 bases between. This CDR3 is 15 amino acids long.

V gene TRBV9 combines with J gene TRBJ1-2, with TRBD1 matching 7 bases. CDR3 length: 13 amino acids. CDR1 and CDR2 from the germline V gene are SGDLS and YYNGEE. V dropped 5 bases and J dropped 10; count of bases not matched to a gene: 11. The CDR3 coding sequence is TGTGCCAGCAGAGTGACAGGGACCCACCACTACACCTTC. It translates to CASRVTGTHHYTF.

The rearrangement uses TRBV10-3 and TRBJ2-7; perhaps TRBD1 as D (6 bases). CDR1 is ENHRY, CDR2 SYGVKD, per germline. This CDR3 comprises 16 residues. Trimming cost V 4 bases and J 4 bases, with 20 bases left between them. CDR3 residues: CAISAETGNPGYEQYF. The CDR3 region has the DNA TGTGCCATCAGTGCGGAGACAGGTAATCCGGGATACGAGCAGTACTTC.

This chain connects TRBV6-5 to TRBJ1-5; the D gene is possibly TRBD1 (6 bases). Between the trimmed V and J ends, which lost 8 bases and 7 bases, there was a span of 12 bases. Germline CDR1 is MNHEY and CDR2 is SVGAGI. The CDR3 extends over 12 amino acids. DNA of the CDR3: TGTGCCAGCGAACTAGGGGGACAGCCCCAGCATTTT. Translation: CASELGGQPQHF.